This T cell receptor (beta chain) was sequenced in a study of blood T cell repertoires in COVID-19. Study background: Material from acute and convalescent COVID-19 was sourced from the United States, Italy and Spain. Nucleic acid was either cDNA or gDNA, and it came from T cells, B-cell-depleted T cells, or PBMCs.

Per the authors' pipeline: Reference gene primer amplification yielded estimated nucleated cell counts. Only in-frame clones appear in the TCRdb table, and some are missing; sequencing was by immunoSEQ multiplex PCR. The V and J calls and the clone size are those of that table, but D and trimming were determined from the DNA. The table includes about 250,000 clones, about 86% detected once. Germline CDR1 and CDR2: MNHNY and SVGAGI (reference sequence). There are 16 residues in the CDR3. The V and J ends lost 5 bases and 5 bases, in that order; junction bases with no gene match: 8. The sequence derives from a man at least 80 years old with acute or convalescent COVID-19. The sequenced material came from peripheral blood. V and J are TRBV6-6 and TRBJ1-6; TRBD1 matches at 8 bases. CDR3 coding DNA: TGTGCCAGCAGTCCGTGGGACAGGAGAAATAATTCACCCCTCCACTTT. Encoded protein: CASSPWDRRNNSPLHF.